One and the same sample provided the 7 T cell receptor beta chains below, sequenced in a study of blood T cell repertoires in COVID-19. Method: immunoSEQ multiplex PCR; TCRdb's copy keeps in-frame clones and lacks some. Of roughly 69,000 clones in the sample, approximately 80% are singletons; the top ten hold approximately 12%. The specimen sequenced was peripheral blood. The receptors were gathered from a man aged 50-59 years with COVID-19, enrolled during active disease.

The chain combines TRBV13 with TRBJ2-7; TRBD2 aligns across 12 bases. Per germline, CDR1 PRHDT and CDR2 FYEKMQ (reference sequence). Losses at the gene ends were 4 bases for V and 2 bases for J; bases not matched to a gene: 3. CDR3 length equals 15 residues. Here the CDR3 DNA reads TGTGCCAGCAGCTCTCGACTAGCGGGGGCCTACGAGCAGTACTTC. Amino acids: CASSSRLAGAYEQYF.

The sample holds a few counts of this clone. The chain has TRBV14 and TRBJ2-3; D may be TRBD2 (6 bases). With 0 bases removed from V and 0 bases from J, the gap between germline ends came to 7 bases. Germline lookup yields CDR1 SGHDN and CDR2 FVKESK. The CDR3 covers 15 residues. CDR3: CASSQDGGSTDTQYF. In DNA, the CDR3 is TGTGCCAGCAGCCAAGACGGGGGAAGCACAGATACGCAGTATTTT.

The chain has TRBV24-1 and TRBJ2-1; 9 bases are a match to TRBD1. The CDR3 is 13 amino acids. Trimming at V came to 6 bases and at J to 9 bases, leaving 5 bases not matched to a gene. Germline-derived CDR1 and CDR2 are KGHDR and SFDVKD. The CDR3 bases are TGTGCCACCAGTACCTGGACAGGGGCTGAGCAGTTCTTC. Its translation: CATSTWTGAEQFF.

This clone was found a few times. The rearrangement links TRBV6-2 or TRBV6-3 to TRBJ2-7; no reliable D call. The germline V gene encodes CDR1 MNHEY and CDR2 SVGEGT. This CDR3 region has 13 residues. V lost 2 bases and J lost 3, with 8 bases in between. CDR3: CASSYRPGYEQYF. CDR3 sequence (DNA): TGTGCCAGCAGTTACCGGCCAGGCTACGAGCAGTACTTC.

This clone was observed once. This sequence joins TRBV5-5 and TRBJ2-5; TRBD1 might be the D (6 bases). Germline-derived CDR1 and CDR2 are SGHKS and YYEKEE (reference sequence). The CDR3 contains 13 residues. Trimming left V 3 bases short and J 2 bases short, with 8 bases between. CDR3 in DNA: TGTGCCAGCAGCTCGGACAGACAAGAGACCCAGTACTTC. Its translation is CASSSDRQETQYF. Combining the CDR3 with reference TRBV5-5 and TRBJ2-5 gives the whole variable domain DAGVTQSPTHLIKTRGQQVTLRCSPISGHKSVSWYQQVLGQGPQFIFQYYEKEERGRGNFPDRFSARQFPNYSSELNVNALLLGDSALYLCASSSDRQETQYFGPGTRLLVL.

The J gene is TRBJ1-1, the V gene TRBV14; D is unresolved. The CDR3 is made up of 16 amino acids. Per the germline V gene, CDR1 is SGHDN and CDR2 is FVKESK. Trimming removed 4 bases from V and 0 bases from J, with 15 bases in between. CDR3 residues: CASSPLGAGMNTEAFF. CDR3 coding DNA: TGTGCCAGCAGCCCGCTCGGTGCAGGAATGAACACTGAAGCTTTCTTT.

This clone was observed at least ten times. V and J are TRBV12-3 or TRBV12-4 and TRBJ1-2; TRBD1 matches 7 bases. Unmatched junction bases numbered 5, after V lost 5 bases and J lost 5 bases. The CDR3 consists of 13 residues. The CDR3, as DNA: TGTGCCAGCAGTACAGGGGACATGTATGGCTACACCTTC. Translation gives CASSTGDMYGYTF.